The rows below give T cell receptor beta chains drawn from one sample of a study of cytomegalovirus exposure and HLA in healthy donors. Profiled with immunoSEQ multiplex PCR; TCRdb holds only in-frame clones, not every one. This sample yields about 71,000 clones, of which about 70% are seen a single time; less than 8.5% belongs to the top ten. The material sequenced was PBMCs. All receptors come from a man aged 35-49 years in good health and CMV-seropositive. The CDR3 runs from the conserved cysteine through the conserved F or W.

>TRBV6-6
CASSYPWTGTETQYF
>TRBV10-3
CAISELVTDTQYF
>TRBV5-4
CASSLSIGRSSTDTQYF
>TRBV19
CASIDTVPNTEAFF
>TRBV29-1
CSVDSGTANTEAFF
>TRBV5-4
CASSRKGPTVNEKLFF
>TRBV6-5
CASSQGDEQYF
>TRBV5-1
CASSSSGAHNEKLFF
>TRBV2
CASSESISRNTGELFF
>TRBV6-1
CASSADSGTTDTQYF
>TRBV29-1
CSGATGAYEQYF
>TRBV6-4
CASSDGTGTYGYTF
>TRBV5-1
CASSLDGQGAPGPQYF
>TRBV30
CAWSRSLRTEAFF
>TRBV28
CASRGEFETQYF
>TRBV2
CASSPGTGGNQPQHF
>TRBV2
CASSESPRGANEKLFF
>TRBV4-2
CASSQDQRGAQSDEAFF
>TRBV5-6
CASSLVVTGLTEAFF
>TRBV5-1
CASSLYPYSYEQYF